A single sample gave rise to the 27 T cell receptor beta chains below, sequenced in a study of blood T cell repertoires in COVID-19. Produced via immunoSEQ multiplex PCR; TCRdb's table is partial and in-frame only. The sample holds approximately 240,000 clones, approximately 80% seen once. Sequencing was done on a sample of peripheral blood. The receptors were sampled from a woman aged 40 to 50 who had recovered from COVID-19.

The V and J genes are TRBV19 and TRBJ2-3, with D possibly matching TRBD1 (6 bases). Trimming removed 4 bases at V and 1 base at J, with 21 bases between. The CDR3 runs to 18 residues. Per germline, CDR1 LNHDA and CDR2 SQIVND (reference sequence). This chain's CDR3 is CASSTSPGQAYGTDTQYF. CDR3 in DNA: TGTGCCAGTAGTACCTCCCCGGGACAAGCGTATGGCACAGATACGCAGTATTTT.

The J gene is TRBJ1-3, the V gene TRBV19; a weak D match, TRBD1 (6 bases). The V gene lost 6 bases and the J gene lost 1 base, with 10 bases spanning the gap. The CDR3 contains 14 residues. Germline values: CDR1 LNHDA, CDR2 SQIVND (reference sequence). CDR3 bases: TGTGCCAGTAGCCAACAGGGATCTGGAAACACCATATATTTT. This sequence encodes CASSQQGSGNTIYF.

V is TRBV30 and J is TRBJ2-1, with a possible D match to TRBD1 (6 bases). Per germline, CDR1 GTSNPN and CDR2 SVGIG (reference sequence). CDR3 length equals 13 residues. The ends were cut back, 3 bases at V and 9 bases at J, with 15 bases in the middle. CDR3: CAWRRKQGAEQFF. For the CDR3, the DNA is TGTGCCTGGAGGCGAAAACAGGGTGCTGAGCAGTTCTTC.

The sample holds one count of this clone. This sequence joins TRBV9 and TRBJ1-3; the D gene is possibly TRBD1 (5 bases). Trimming stripped 7 bases from V and 2 bases from J, with 13 bases between. Germline CDR1 is SGDLS and CDR2 is YYNGEE. The CDR3 extends over 14 amino acids. The CDR3 sequence: CASQAGGAGNTIYF. In DNA form, the CDR3 reads TGTGCCAGCCAGGCCGGGGGAGCTGGAAACACCATATATTTT. Based on the CDR3 plus reference TRBV9 and TRBJ1-3, the full variable domain is DSGVTQTPKHLITATGQRVTLRCSPRSGDLSVYWYQQSLDQGLQFLIQYYNGEERAKGNILERFSAQQFPDLHSELNLSSLELGDSALYFCASQAGGAGNTIYFGEGSWLTVV.

The V and J genes are TRBV19 and TRBJ2-1; TRBD2 matches at 13 bases. CDR3 length equals 16 residues. The V gene end was trimmed by 3 bases and the J gene end by 8 bases; junction bases not matched to a gene: 7. CDR1 is LNHDA, CDR2 SQIVND, per germline (reference sequence). The CDR3 nucleotides read TGTGCCAGTAGTATGATACTAGCGGGGGGGGTCCATGAGCAGTTCTTC. Protein sequence: CASSMILAGGVHEQFF. Based on the CDR3 plus reference TRBV19 and TRBJ2-1, the full variable domain is DGGITQSPKYLFRKEGQNVTLSCEQNLNHDAMYWYRQDPGQGLRLIYYSQIVNDFQKGDIAEGYSVSREKKESFPLTVTSAQKNPTAFYLCASSMILAGGVHEQFFGPGTRLTVL.

This clone has just one count. The chain employs TRBV5-4 and TRBJ2-3, with D possibly being TRBD1 (5 bases). The CDR3 runs 15 residues. V shed 2 bases and J shed 2 bases, with 12 bases lying between them. Per the germline V gene, CDR1 is SGHNT and CDR2 is YYREEE (reference sequence). DNA of the CDR3: TGTGCCAGCAGCTTCGATTTGACAGACACAGATACGCAGTATTTT. Translating gives CASSFDLTDTDTQYF. Complete variable domain (other parts from reference TRBV5-4 and TRBJ2-3): ETGVTQSPTHLIKTRGQQVTLRCSSQSGHNTVSWYQQALGQGPQFIFQYYREEENGRGNFPPRFSGLQFPNYSSELNVNALELDDSALYLCASSFDLTDTDTQYFGPGTRLTVL.

This clone came up a few times. Other DNA sequences in the sample encode the same CDR3. The gene calls are TRBV5-1 and TRBJ1-5; 7 positions match TRBD1. Germline CDR1 SGHRS, CDR2 YFSETQ. The CDR3 is 14 amino acids. J was trimmed by 6 bases and V by 0 bases; bases with no gene match: 3. This CDR3 is CASSLGQGGQPQHF. The CDR3 DNA sequence: TGCGCCAGCAGCTTGGGACAGGGCGGTCAGCCCCAGCATTTT. The full variable domain, completed using reference TRBV5-1 and TRBJ1-5, is KAGVTQTPRYLIKTRGQQVTLSCSPISGHRSVSWYQQTPGQGLQFLFEYFSETQRNKGNFPGRFSGRQFSNSRSEMNVSTLELGDSALYLCASSLGQGGQPQHFGDGTRLSIL.

The chain uses TRBV3-1 (or the pseudogene TRBV3-2) and TRBJ2-3, with a weak D call TRBD2 (5 bases). The V and J ends lost 1 base and 8 bases respectively, with 19 bases between them. CDR3 length equals 16 residues. From germline, CDR1 is LGHDT and CDR2 YNNKEL (reference sequence). CDR3 protein: CASSQGLTRLSFTQYF. The DNA of the CDR3 is TGTGCCAGCAGCCAAGGACTAACCCGTCTGAGTTTTACGCAGTATTTT.

The chain is built from TRBV18 and TRBJ2-3; D might be TRBD1 (6 bases). Trimming stripped 2 bases from V and 4 bases from J, with 13 bases between. CDR1 is KGHSH and CDR2 is LQKENI in the germline V gene. This CDR3 spans 15 amino acids. The CDR3 nucleotides read TGTGCCAGCTCACCAGGGGGCGTGAGGGCAGATACGCAGTATTTT. Translated: CASSPGGVRADTQYF. The full variable domain, its missing parts supplied by reference TRBV18 and TRBJ2-3, is NAGVMQNPRHLVRRRGQEARLRCSPMKGHSHVYWYRQLPEEGLKFMVYLQKENIIDESGMPKERFSAEFPKEGPSILRIQQVVRGDSAAYFCASSPGGVRADTQYFGPGTRLTVL.

The chain has TRBV18 and TRBJ2-7, with 7 bases lining up with TRBD1. J was trimmed by 4 bases and V by 5 bases; bases with no gene match: 8. This CDR3 comprises 14 residues. From germline, CDR1 is KGHSH and CDR2 LQKENI. The CDR3 nucleotides read TGTGCCAGCTCATCGGACAGGAGAAATTACGAGCAGTACTTC. Its protein product is CASSSDRRNYEQYF.

The chain uses TRBV5-6 and TRBJ2-5, with TRBD1 matching 7 bases. The CDR3 runs to 14 residues. Germline V gene sequence: CDR1 SGHDT, CDR2 YYEEEE. V shed 0 bases and J 2 bases; nucleotides not matched to a gene: 1. CDR3: CASSLAQGQETQYF. In DNA, the CDR3 is TGTGCCAGCAGCTTGGCACAGGGGCAAGAGACCCAGTACTTC.

On this clone: The same CDR3 arises from other DNA sequences in this sample as well. V and J are TRBV19 and TRBJ1-1; tentatively, D is TRBD1 (5 bases). The V and J ends lost 1 base and 4 bases respectively, with 7 bases between them. The CDR3 is 13 amino acids. CDR1 LNHDA and CDR2 SQIVND come from the germline V gene (reference sequence). CDR3 nucleotides: TGTGCCAGTAGTATAGGCGGGGGCACTGAAGCTTTCTTT. Translation: CASSIGGGTEAFF.

This clone appeared a single time. The chain is built from TRBV27 and TRBJ1-2; the match to TRBD1 covers 11 bases. V shed 10 bases, J shed 7 bases, and the junction held 11 bases outside the gene matches. Germline CDR1 reads MNHEY; CDR2 reads SMNVEV (reference sequence). The CDR3 is 14 residues long. CDR3 nucleotides: TGTGCCACCTGGAAGGGGACAGGGGGTAGTGGCTACACCTTC. Its translation: CATWKGTGGSGYTF.

In DNA, the CDR3 is TGTGCCAGCAGCCTCCTTAGTTTCGATCGCAATGAGCAGTTCTTC. Its translation: CASSLLSFDRNEQFF. The V gene is TRBV7-2, the J gene TRBJ2-1, with D hard to call. CDR3 length equals 15 residues. Germline V lookup: CDR1 SGHTA, CDR2 FQGNSA. The V and J ends lost 5 bases and 6 bases respectively, with 17 bases between them.

This clone is a singleton in its sample. The J gene is TRBJ2-2, the V gene TRBV12-5; TRBD1 agrees at 9 bases. CDR3 size: 18 residues. Germline-derived CDR1 and CDR2 are LGHNT and FRNRAP. Trimming at V came to 1 base and at J to 6 bases, leaving 12 bases not matched to a gene. CDR3 loop: CASGLAAGTGHSAGELFF. The DNA for the CDR3 is TGTGCTAGTGGTTTGGCCGCCGGGACAGGGCATTCGGCCGGGGAGCTGTTTTTT.

The rearrangement joins TRBV4-3 to TRBJ2-1, with D possibly TRBD2 on 6 matching bases. The CDR3 extends over 17 amino acids. V gave up 0 bases and J gave up 9 bases, with 21 bases separating them. Germline values: CDR1 LGHNA, CDR2 YSLEER. The CDR3 coding sequence is TGCGCCAGCAGCCAAGATCCGGCCAACGCACTAGCCGGTGAGCAGTTCTTC. Protein product: CASSQDPANALAGEQFF.

This clone was detected only once. CDR3 region: CASSLLGHSTDTQYF. The CDR3 DNA sequence: TGTGCCAGCAGCTTATTGGGGCACAGCACAGATACGCAGTATTTT. The J gene is TRBJ2-3, the V gene TRBV7-2, with D possibly TRBD1 on 5 matching bases. Germline CDR1 and CDR2: SGHTA and FQGNSA. This CDR3 contains 15 residues. Deletions cut 2 bases from V and 0 bases from J, with 9 bases between.

The rearrangement uses TRBV7-8 and TRBJ1-1, with 8 bases that match TRBD1. Germline CDR1 is SGHVS and CDR2 is FQNEAQ. The CDR3 length is 14 residues. The junction had 4 bases not matched to a gene; V was cut back by 3 bases and J by 4 bases. CDR3 nucleotides: TGTGCCAGCAGCTTGACAGGGGCTGTCACTGAAGCTTTCTTT. This translates into CASSLTGAVTEAFF.

The rearrangement links TRBV18 to TRBJ1-3; 8 bases match TRBD1. The CDR3 length is 15 residues. V shed 3 bases and J 0 bases; nucleotides not matched to a gene: 1. Germline lookup yields CDR1 KGHSH and CDR2 LQKENI. The CDR3 sequence is CASSPGQGSGNTIYF. The CDR3 DNA is TGTGCCAGCTCACCCGGACAGGGCTCTGGAAACACCATATATTTT.

V and J are TRBV7-2 and TRBJ1-1; TRBD1 might be the D (5 bases). This CDR3 has 18 amino acids. V lost 3 bases, J lost 3 bases, and 23 bases lay in between. In germline, CDR1 is SGHTA, CDR2 FQGNSA. This CDR3 reads CASSFRVLTAMRYTEAFF. As DNA, the CDR3 is TGTGCCAGCAGCTTCCGTGTTTTGACAGCAATGAGGTACACTGAAGCTTTCTTT.

V usage is TRBV20-1 and J usage is TRBJ2-3; no clear D gene. The CDR3 has 11 amino acids. CDR1 and CDR2 from the germline V gene are DFQATT and SNEGSKA (reference sequence). Trimming left V 5 bases short and J 2 bases short, with 5 bases between. For the CDR3, the DNA is TGCAGTGCTGAGTCCACAGATACGCAGTATTTT. The encoded protein is CSAESTDTQYF.

The chain combines TRBV3-1 (or the pseudogene TRBV3-2) with TRBJ1-5, with no clear D. This CDR3 spans 13 amino acids. Between the trimmed V and J ends, which lost 3 bases and 4 bases, there was a span of 7 bases. Germline V gene sequence: CDR1 LGHDT, CDR2 YNNKEL (reference sequence). Here the CDR3 DNA reads TGTGCCAGCAGCCATTCAGAAAATCAGCCCCAGCATTTT. Protein: CASSHSENQPQHF.

V gene TRBV4-3 combines with J gene TRBJ2-5; 9 nucleotides align to TRBD1. This CDR3 is built from 16 residues. Germline lookup yields CDR1 LGHNA and CDR2 YSLEER. V lost 4 bases, J lost 0 bases, and 6 bases stayed unmatched. CDR3 protein: CASSPRDRENQETQYF. For the CDR3, the DNA is TGCGCCAGCAGCCCGCGGGACAGGGAAAACCAAGAGACCCAGTACTTC.

The chain's CDR3 is CATSTSRADEQYF. CDR3 DNA sequence: TGTGCCACTTCGACTAGCCGGGCCGACGAGCAGTACTTC. The rearrangement joins TRBV2 to TRBJ2-7, with TRBD2 identical over 7 bases. This CDR3 region has 13 residues. V lost 10 bases and J lost 5; bases outside the gene matches: 11. In germline, CDR1 is SNHLY, CDR2 FYNNEI.

The V gene is TRBV5-1, the J gene TRBJ2-7; D is possibly TRBD1 (6 bases). Trimming took off 0 bases at V and 3 bases at J, with 13 bases between the two ends. The V gene's germline CDR1 is SGHRS and CDR2 YFSETQ. CDR3 length: 15 residues. In DNA form, the CDR3 reads TGCGCCAGCAGCTTGGTTCCAGGGGCCATCTACGAGCAGTACTTC. Translation gives CASSLVPGAIYEQYF.

The V call is TRBV19, the J call TRBJ1-3, with D maybe TRBD1 (5 bases). This CDR3 region has 17 residues. Trimming pared 6 bases from V and 0 bases from J, leaving 18 bases between. Germline V gene lookup returns CDR1 LNHDA and CDR2 SQIVND (reference sequence). The CDR3 region is CASSPVGGTFSGNTIYF. The DNA of the CDR3 is TGTGCCAGTAGCCCCGTGGGGGGGACTTTCTCTGGAAACACCATATATTTT.

V usage is TRBV11-3 and J usage is TRBJ2-4, with a tentative D call TRBD1 (6 bases). Trimming cost V 1 base and J 5 bases, with 12 bases left between them. Germline V gene lookup returns CDR1 SGHNT and CDR2 YENEEA. The CDR3 runs 15 residues. Here the CDR3 DNA reads TGTGCCAGCAGCTTAGGAGGAGGACAGCAAAACATTCAGTACTTC. It codes for CASSLGGGQQNIQYF.